This is a list of T cell receptor beta chains from one sample in a study of shared clonotypes between healthy human individuals. Using immunoSEQ multiplex PCR, the repertoire was profiled, and TCRdb retains in-frame clones only, with some absent. The table shows roughly 1,100,000 clones, with approximately 76% occurring only once. Specimen: memory CD4+ T cells sorted from blood. The origin of the receptors is a man between 18 and 35 years old in good health. Both conserved end residues are part of each CDR3. D genes are given only for firm matches. Size is stated for part of the rows, as once, few or many counts, or as a class when the clone is expanded.

v_gene	abundance	j_gene	d_gene	CDR3nt	CDR3aa
TRBV21-1	-	TRBJ2-7	-	TGTGCCAGCAGCGTGGGTTTGGACGAGCAGTACTTC	CASSVGLDEQYF
TRBV29-1	few	TRBJ1-5	TRBD1	TGCAGCGGCGGGACAGGGACTCCTGGGCAGCCCCAGCATTTT	CSGGTGTPGQPQHF
TRBV6-6	-	TRBJ2-7	TRBD2	TGTGCCAGCAGTTACTTGATAGCGGGGTCCTACGAGCAGTACTTC	CASSYLIAGSYEQYF
TRBV7-6	-	TRBJ2-5	-	TGTGCCAGCAGCTCGCCGGCGAGTGGGAAAGAGACCCAGTACTTC	CASSSPASGKETQYF
TRBV19	few	TRBJ1-5	-	TGTGCCAGTAGTAGCGGGGTTGGACAGCCCCAGCATTTT	CASSSGVGQPQHF
TRBV6-4	-	TRBJ2-3	-	TGTGCCAGCAGTGAAGCAGCCATATCTAGCACAGATACGCAGTATTTT	CASSEAAISSTDTQYF
TRBV5-1	many	TRBJ1-2	-	TGCGCCAGCAGCTTGGGTTCAGGGTTTGGCTATGGCTACACCTTC	CASSLGSGFGYGYTF
TRBV10-1	-	TRBJ1-2	-	TGCGCCAGCAGTGCGGGCCAGACCAGCGGCTACACCTTC	CASSAGQTSGYTF
TRBV6-1	-	TRBJ2-1	TRBD2	TGTGCCACAAAATGGGGGGGAGGCGATGAGCAGTTCTTC	CATKWGGGDEQFF
TRBV10-3	-	TRBJ1-6	-	TGTGCCATCAGTGAGTCGCGGCTCAGACGCACAGATAATTCACCCCTCCACTTT	CAISESRLRRTDNSPLHF
TRBV6-1	-	TRBJ1-1	TRBD1	TGTGCCAGCAGGCTACGACAGGGGGCCACTGAAGCTTTCTTT	CASRLRQGATEAFF
TRBV30	once	TRBJ2-1	-	TGTGCCGGTAGACGTAGCGGTCTCTACAATGAGCAGTTCTTC	CAGRRSGLYNEQFF
TRBV5-4	-	TRBJ2-3	-	TGTGCCAGCAGCCGGGATGTACCGGATACGCAGTATTTT	CASSRDVPDTQYF
TRBV7-2	-	TRBJ2-7	-	TGTGCCAGCAGCCCTGGGGGGTTTATCTACGAGCAGTACTTC	CASSPGGFIYEQYF
TRBV5-1	-	TRBJ2-7	TRBD2	TGCGCCAGCAGCTTGGCCCCGGGGCTAGCGGGTAACGAGCAGTACTTC	CASSLAPGLAGNEQYF
TRBV18	many	TRBJ2-7	-	TGTGCCAGCTCACTCGAGACAAGGTACTCAACCTACGAGCAGTACTTC	CASSLETRYSTYEQYF
TRBV5-4	-	TRBJ1-5	-	TGTGCCAGCAGCCAGCTATGGGATCAGCCCCAGCATTTT	CASSQLWDQPQHF
TRBV28	-	TRBJ1-2	TRBD1	TGTGCCAGCCTGGGACAGGAGGATTATGGCTACACCTTC	CASLGQEDYGYTF
TRBV10-1	once	TRBJ2-3	-	TGCGCCAGCAGTGAGCGGCGAGTCACAGGTACGCAGTATTTT	CASSERRVTGTQYF
TRBV10-3	-	TRBJ2-7	-	TGTGCCATCAGTGGACCGGGACCCTACTCCTCCTACGAGCAGTACTTC	CAISGPGPYSSYEQYF
TRBV2	-	TRBJ2-1	TRBD2	TGTGCCAGCAGTGCTTCTAAGGCGGGGGGGCACAATGAGCAGTTCTTC	CASSASKAGGHNEQFF
TRBV7-9	-	TRBJ1-2	-	TGTGCCAGCAGTTCGGGGGACGGAGACTATGGCTACACCTTC	CASSSGDGDYGYTF
TRBV5-1	-	TRBJ1-1	-	TGCGCCAGCAGCTTGGGACACCCGAACACTGAAGCTTTCTTT	CASSLGHPNTEAFF
TRBV7-2	-	TRBJ1-5	-	TGTGCCAGCAGCTTGGTGACCGGTTTAAGCAATCAGCCCCAGCATTTT	CASSLVTGLSNQPQHF
TRBV25-1	-	TRBJ1-2	-	TGTGCCAGCAGTGAATGGAGGGTCGGAGGCTACACCTTC	CASSEWRVGGYTF
TRBV6-1	-	TRBJ2-7	-	TGTGCCAGCAGGACGGGCAGCTCCTCCTACGAGCAGTACTTC	CASRTGSSSYEQYF
TRBV4-1	-	TRBJ1-1	-	TGCGCCAGCAGCCAAGAACTGGTAGTGAACACTGAAGCTTTCTTT	CASSQELVVNTEAFF
TRBV6-5	-	TRBJ2-2	TRBD2	TGTGCCAGCAGTTACGGACTAGCGTCCACCGGGGAGCTGTTTTTT	CASSYGLASTGELFF
TRBV2	many	TRBJ1-6	TRBD1	TGTGCCAGCAGGGGACAGGGGAATTCACCCCTCCACTTT	CASRGQGNSPLHF
TRBV15	-	TRBJ2-1	TRBD2	TGTGCCACCAGCAGTGTAGCGGGAGGTGGTCTCAATGAGCAGTTCTTC	CATSSVAGGGLNEQFF
TRBV6-5	-	TRBJ1-3	-	TGTGCCAGCAGTTACTCGATAGAATCTGGAAACACCATATATTTT	CASSYSIESGNTIYF
TRBV6-1	-	TRBJ1-1	TRBD1	TGTGCCAGCAGATTAATACGGACAGGCAACACTGAAGCTTTCTTT	CASRLIRTGNTEAFF
TRBV2	-	TRBJ2-2	TRBD2	TGTGCCAGCGGATTAGCGGGAGGGCCAACCGGGGAGCTGTTTTTT	CASGLAGGPTGELFF
TRBV20-1	-	TRBJ2-1	-	TGCAGTGCTAGTCTTCGAAATGAGCAGTTCTTC	CSASLRNEQFF
TRBV2	-	TRBJ1-6	-	TGTGCCAGCAGTGACCCAAGGACACCTAATTCACCCCTCCACTTT	CASSDPRTPNSPLHF
TRBV29-1	few	TRBJ2-6	-	TGCAGCGTTGCCCCCTCTGGGGCCAACGTCCTGACTTTC	CSVAPSGANVLTF
TRBV7-9	-	TRBJ2-7	-	TGTGCCAGCAGCTTGACAGTTTACGAGCAGTACTTC	CASSLTVYEQYF
TRBV6-1	-	TRBJ1-5	-	TGTGCCAGCAGTGACAGGGCTAATCAGCCCCAGCATTTT	CASSDRANQPQHF
TRBV19	-	TRBJ2-7	-	TGTGCCAGTAGTATAGATCCAGTTTCGAGCTCCTACGAGCAGTACTTC	CASSIDPVSSSYEQYF
TRBV11-2	-	TRBJ2-3	-	TGTGCCAGCAGCCCAGGCTCCTACACAGATACGCAGTATTTT	CASSPGSYTDTQYF
TRBV7-2	-	TRBJ2-7	TRBD2	TGTGCCAGCAGACCTAGCGGGGGGAGCTACGAGCAGTACTTC	CASRPSGGSYEQYF
TRBV9	few	TRBJ2-1	-	TGTGCCAGCAGCCTTCTAGGGATTGAGCAGTTCTTC	CASSLLGIEQFF
TRBV6-1	-	TRBJ2-1	TRBD1	TGTGCCAGCAGTGAAGGGACAGGGCGGGCGTCTTGGTTCTTC	CASSEGTGRASWFF
TRBV5-1	-	TRBJ2-7	TRBD1	TGCGCCAGCAGCTTGCCCGGGACAGGGGAGGGCGAGCAGTACTTC	CASSLPGTGEGEQYF